This T cell receptor beta chain was captured in a study of post-analysis software for immune sequencing data. As regards this clonotype: The antigen remains unidentified.

Unique-molecular-identifier-tagged TCR beta cDNA libraries were used. The yield from about 1 to 10 million T cells was roughly 500,000 cDNA molecules in total. TCRdb ran MiXCR on the PCR reads and lists one entry per CDR3 protein. Here the sample spans roughly 730,000 distinct CDR3 sequences, 30% being singletons. This CDR3 has 15 amino acids. Per germline, CDR1 SGHNT and CDR2 YYREEE (reference sequence). Trimming took 0 bases from V and 4 from J, leaving 13 bases between them. Study-level results: Included in a set of a few TRBV segments more frequent in patients than controls were TRBV5-6, TRBV5-1 and TRBV20-1. Same-batch samples co-clustered strongly by F measure.

This chain links TRBV5-4 with TRBJ1-1; TRBD1 might be the D (6 bases). Source material: blood. The clonotype comes from a girl between 5 and 17 years old with multiple sclerosis. CDR3 nucleotide sequence: TGTGCCAGCAGCTTGGCCCGGGGGCGGAGCACTGAAGCTTTCTTT. Translating gives CASSLARGRSTEAFF.